The 19 T cell receptor beta chains presented below share a single source sample, sequenced in a study of response to subunit inactivated influenza vaccine. Via MiXCR, TCRdb re-called the RT-PCR reads, giving one row per CDR3 protein. In the table there are about 500,000 distinct CDR3 sequences, 15% to 20% of which are singletons. The specimen was CD4+ T cells sorted from PBMCs, collected less than 25 months after vaccination. Source of these receptors: a man between 50 and 75 years old who received an inactivated influenza vaccine.

This clonotype came up many times. V and J are TRBV5-1 and TRBJ2-1; TRBD1 might be the D (6 bases). The V end lost 3 bases, the J end lost 0 bases, and 19 bases lay between the germline ends. The CDR3 extends over 18 amino acids. The germline gives CDR1 SGHRS, CDR2 YFSETQ. CDR3 residues: CASSSRPGTQSSYNEQFF. As DNA, the CDR3 is TGCGCCAGCAGCTCACGTCCCGGGACACAAAGCTCCTACAATGAGCAGTTCTTC.

The table lists this clonotype with a few counts. The chain recombines TRBV15 with TRBJ2-1; maybe TRBD2 (6 bases). CDR1 LNHNV and CDR2 YYDKDF come from the germline V gene (reference sequence). The CDR3 covers 15 residues. Trimming shortened V by 8 bases and J by 6 bases, and 20 bases separated the two germline ends. Written as DNA, the CDR3 is TGTGCCACCCGCCTGGGCACGGACTACTCCAATGAGCAGTTCTTC. Translation gives CATRLGTDYSNEQFF.

This clonotype came up many times. This chain joins TRBV10-2 and TRBJ2-1; D not certain. CDR1 is WSHSY, CDR2 SAAADI, per germline. This CDR3 contains 11 residues. Trimming cost V 2 bases and J 5 bases, with 1 base left between them. The CDR3 sequence is CASSENNEQFF. CDR3 coding DNA: TGCGCCAGCAGTGAGAACAATGAGCAGTTCTTC.

This clonotype was observed once. The chain employs TRBV18 and TRBJ2-1; D may correspond to TRBD1 or TRBD2 (5 bases each). The V gene lost 3 bases and the J gene lost 10 bases, with 13 bases spanning the gap. The CDR3 sequence is 13 residues long. Germline CDR1 is KGHSH and CDR2 is LQKENI. CDR3 bases: TGTGCCAGCTCACCCCGGGACGAGGGGGAGCAGTTCTTC. This codes for CASSPRDEGEQFF.

Only a few counts were recorded for this clonotype. This chain connects TRBV12-3 or TRBV12-4 to TRBJ1-1; D is unresolved. The CDR3 sequence is 14 residues long. Deletions cut 4 bases from V and 1 base from J, with 10 bases between. The CDR3, as DNA: TGTGCCAGCAGTTATGGTCGGGGGAACACTGAAGCTTTCTTT. This sequence encodes CASSYGRGNTEAFF.

V and J are TRBV4-1 and TRBJ2-3, with no clear D. Germline V gene lookup returns CDR1 MGHRA and CDR2 YSYEKL. There are 14 residues in the CDR3. The ends were cut back, 0 bases at V and 6 bases at J, with 10 bases in the middle. CDR3: CASSQDLGLDTQYF. The CDR3 DNA reads TGCGCCAGCAGCCAAGATTTGGGGTTGGATACGCAGTATTTT.

This clonotype occurred many times. V is TRBV12-3 or TRBV12-4 and J is TRBJ2-1, with D perhaps matching TRBD1 (6 bases). Between the trimmed V and J ends, which lost 9 bases and 0 bases, there was a span of 9 bases. CDR3 length: 13 residues. The CDR3 loop is CASGQSSYNEQFF. CDR3 sequence (DNA): TGTGCCAGTGGACAGAGCTCCTACAATGAGCAGTTCTTC.

The chain is built from TRBV5-4 and TRBJ2-3; D is possibly TRBD1 (5 bases). The CDR3 sequence is 16 residues long. The germline V gene encodes CDR1 SGHNT and CDR2 YYREEE (reference sequence). Trimming left V 4 bases short and J 6 bases short, with 21 bases between. The CDR3 reads CASSHAGAGSPDTQYF. The CDR3 DNA sequence: TGTGCCAGCAGCCACGCTGGGGCAGGTTCACCCGATACGCAGTATTTT. The whole variable domain, filled in from reference TRBV5-4 and TRBJ2-3, reads ETGVTQSPTHLIKTRGQQVTLRCSSQSGHNTVSWYQQALGQGPQFIFQYYREEENGRGNFPPRFSGLQFPNYSSELNVNALELDDSALYLCASSHAGAGSPDTQYFGPGTRLTVL.

This chain connects TRBV28 to TRBJ2-3, with a weak D call TRBD2 (6 bases). The V gene's germline CDR1 is MDHEN and CDR2 SYDVKM. The CDR3 covers 15 residues. Trimming took 3 bases from V and 0 from J, leaving 10 bases between them. The CDR3 bases are TGTGCCAGCAGTTTCGGGGACTTAAGCACAGATACGCAGTATTTT. Protein product: CASSFGDLSTDTQYF.

This rearrangement joins TRBV7-9 to TRBJ2-7; TRBD2 might be the D (5 bases). CDR3 length: 12 residues. Trimming left V 7 bases short and J 6 bases short, with 13 bases between. Per germline, CDR1 SEHNR and CDR2 FQNEAQ (reference sequence). In DNA, the CDR3 is TGTGCCAGCACCCAGGACTGGGGCGAGCAGTACTTC. It encodes CASTQDWGEQYF.

The chain employs TRBV7-9 and TRBJ2-2, with 7 bases lining up with TRBD2. The CDR3 runs to 15 residues. Unmatched junction bases numbered 7, after V lost 4 bases and J lost 5 bases. CDR1 SEHNR and CDR2 FQNEAQ come from the germline V gene (reference sequence). Here the CDR3 reads CASSSRVGGTGELFF. The CDR3 DNA reads as TGTGCCAGCAGCTCTCGAGTGGGAGGGACCGGGGAGCTGTTTTTT.

With regard to this clonotype: An end of the junction differs from the germline gene, which may be a read error. This chain connects TRBV20-1 to TRBJ2-7, with 7 bases aligning to TRBD2. From germline, CDR1 is DFQATT and CDR2 SNEGSKA (reference sequence). The CDR3 spans 15 residues. CDR3 sequence: CSARDRTSTDREQYF. CDR3 coding DNA: TGCAGTGCTAGAGATAGGACTAGTACCGATCGGGAGCAGTATTTC.

The chain employs TRBV19 and TRBJ2-3, with D perhaps being TRBD1 or TRBD2 (5 bases each). The CDR3 is 15 residues long. Looked up from germline, CDR1 is LNHDA and CDR2 is SQIVND (reference sequence). Trimming left V 3 bases short and J 3 bases short, with 13 bases between. The DNA for the CDR3 is TGTGCCAGTAGTATCGGGACCCAGCGGACAGATACGCAGTATTTT. This sequence encodes CASSIGTQRTDTQYF.

This clonotype was detected a few times. The chain has TRBV12-3 or TRBV12-4 and TRBJ2-7; the match to TRBD2 covers 12 bases. The CDR3 is 14 amino acids. J lost 7 bases, V lost 7 bases, and 8 bases had no gene match. The CDR3 coding sequence is TGTGCCAGCAAGGGCCTAGCGGGAGGGCGAGAGCAGTACTTC. The encoded protein is CASKGLAGGREQYF.

V is TRBV19 and J is TRBJ2-3; maybe TRBD1 (6 bases). In germline, CDR1 is LNHDA, CDR2 SQIVND (reference sequence). Deletions cut 8 bases from V and 1 base from J, with 16 bases between. The CDR3 spans 15 residues. CDR3: CASREYRDGTDTQYF. In DNA, the CDR3 is TGTGCCAGTCGAGAGTACAGGGACGGCACAGATACGCAGTATTTT.

The chain couples TRBV10-3 to TRBJ2-2; the match to TRBD2 covers 7 bases. The J segment lost 1 base and the V segment lost 6 bases, leaving 2 bases of the junction unmatched. CDR3 length: 14 residues. Germline CDR1 ENHRY, CDR2 SYGVKD. CDR3 bases: TGTGCCATCAGGCCGGGGGGGAACACCGGGGAGCTGTTTTTT. Translated, it gives CAIRPGGNTGELFF.

A remark on this clonotype: A clone one base away is much larger, so this may be a read error. The V and J genes are TRBV10-3 and TRBJ2-5; possible D gene TRBD2, 6 bases. CDR1 and CDR2 (germline): ENHRY, SYGVKD. This CDR3 spans 13 amino acids. CDR3 nucleotides: TGTTCCATCACGGGGGACCCCCAGGTGACCCAGTACTTC. As protein: CSITGDPQVTQYF.

This rearrangement joins TRBV7-9 to TRBJ1-4, with D possibly TRBD1 on 6 matching bases. The V end was cut by 4 bases, the J end by 12 bases, with 12 bases between. CDR1 SEHNR and CDR2 FQNEAQ come from the germline V gene (reference sequence). This CDR3 has 12 amino acids. CDR3 nucleotide sequence: TGTGCCAGCAGCTCACAGGGATATGAACTGTTTTTT. It yields the protein CASSSQGYELFF.

This CDR3 is CATSVALYQPQHF. DNA of the CDR3: TGTGCCACCAGTGTGGCCCTGTATCAGCCCCAGCATTTT. The gene calls are TRBV24-1 and TRBJ1-5; D remains ambiguous. Germline V gene sequence: CDR1 KGHDR, CDR2 SFDVKD. Trimming took 5 bases from V and 5 from J, leaving 9 bases between them. This CDR3 has 13 residues.